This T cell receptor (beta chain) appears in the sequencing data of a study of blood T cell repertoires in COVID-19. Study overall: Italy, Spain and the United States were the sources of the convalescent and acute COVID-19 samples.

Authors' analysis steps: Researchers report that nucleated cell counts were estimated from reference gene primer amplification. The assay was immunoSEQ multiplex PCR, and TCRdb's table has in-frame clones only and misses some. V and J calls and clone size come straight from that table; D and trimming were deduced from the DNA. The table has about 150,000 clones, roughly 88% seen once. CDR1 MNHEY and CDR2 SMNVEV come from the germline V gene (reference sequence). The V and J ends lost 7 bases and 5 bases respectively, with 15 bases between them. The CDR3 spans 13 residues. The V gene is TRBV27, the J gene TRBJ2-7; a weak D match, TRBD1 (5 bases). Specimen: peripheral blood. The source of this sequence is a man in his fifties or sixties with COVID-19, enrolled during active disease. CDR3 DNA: TGTGCCAGCACGGGCCAGGGAAGGAACGAGCAGTACTTC. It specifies CASTGQGRNEQYF.